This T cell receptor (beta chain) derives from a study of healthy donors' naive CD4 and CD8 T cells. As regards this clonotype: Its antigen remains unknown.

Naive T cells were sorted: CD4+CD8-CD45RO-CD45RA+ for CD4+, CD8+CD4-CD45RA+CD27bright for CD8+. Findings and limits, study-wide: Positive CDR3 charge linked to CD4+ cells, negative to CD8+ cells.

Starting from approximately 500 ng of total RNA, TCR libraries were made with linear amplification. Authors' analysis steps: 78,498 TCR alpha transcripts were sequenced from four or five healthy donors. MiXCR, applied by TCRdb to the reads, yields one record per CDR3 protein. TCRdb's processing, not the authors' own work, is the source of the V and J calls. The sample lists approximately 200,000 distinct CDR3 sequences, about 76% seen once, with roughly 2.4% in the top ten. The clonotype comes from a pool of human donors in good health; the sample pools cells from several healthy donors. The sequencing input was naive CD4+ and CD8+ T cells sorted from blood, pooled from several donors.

As DNA, the CDR3 is TGTGCTGCTATTCGGCTGTCTGGCTACACCTTC. It is translated as CAAIRLSGYTF. V gene TRBV30 combines with J gene TRBJ1-2; D gene unclear. Germline CDR1 reads GTSNPN; CDR2 reads SVGIG (reference sequence). The CDR3 extends over 11 amino acids.